These 27 T cell receptor beta chains were sequenced from one sample in a study of blood T cells in healthy people across ages. Then a second PCR, running about 6 to 12 cycles, was carried out with a sample-barcoded 5' primer and a J-beta primer mix. MiXCR was run by TCRdb on the 5' RACE reads, yielding one entry per CDR3 protein. The data show 550,000 to 650,000 distinct CDR3 sequences, around a quarter seen once. This sample also appeared in a second study, on T cells of mothers and their children.

Sequencing was performed on blood. These TCRs come from a boy aged 2 to 9 in good health.

This clonotype was counted ten times or more. The rearrangement joins TRBV19 to TRBJ1-1; no firm D call. Germline loops: CDR1 LNHDA, CDR2 SQIVND (reference sequence). Trimming removed 6 bases at V and 1 base at J, with 6 bases between. The CDR3 runs 12 residues. DNA of the CDR3: TGTGCCAGTAGGGAGGGGAACACTGAAGCTTTCTTT. As protein: CASREGNTEAFF. Based on the CDR3 plus reference TRBV19 and TRBJ1-1, the full variable domain is DGGITQSPKYLFRKEGQNVTLSCEQNLNHDAMYWYRQDPGQGLRLIYYSQIVNDFQKGDIAEGYSVSREKKESFPLTVTSAQKNPTAFYLCASREGNTEAFFGQGTRLTVV.

This clonotype showed up just a few times. The rearrangement links TRBV3-1 to TRBJ1-5; no reliable D call. Germline CDR1 LGHDT, CDR2 YNNKEL (reference sequence). The CDR3 runs 15 residues. Trimming pared 0 bases from V and 3 bases from J, leaving 9 bases between. In nucleotides, the CDR3 is TGTGCCAGCAGCCAAGACTACACAAACAATCAGCCCCAGCATTTT. Translating it yields CASSQDYTNNQPQHF. Complete variable domain (other parts from reference TRBV3-1 and TRBJ1-5): DTAVSQTPKYLVTQMGNDKSIKCEQNLGHDTMYWYKQDSKKFLKIMFSYNNKELIINETVPNRFSPKSPDKAHLNLHINSLELGDSAVYFCASSQDYTNNQPQHFGDGTRLSIL.

The chain has TRBV5-1 and TRBJ1-4; D gene uncertain. The CDR3 sequence is 13 residues long. The germline V gene has CDR1 SGHRS and CDR2 YFSETQ. V lost 2 bases and J lost 5, with 7 bases in between. CDR3 sequence reads: CASSLKQNEKLFF. CDR3 DNA: TGCGCCAGCAGCTTAAAACAGAATGAAAAACTGTTTTTT.

The V and J genes are TRBV5-1 and TRBJ2-7; possibly TRBD1 for D (6 bases). Trimming pared 4 bases from V and 0 bases from J, leaving 11 bases between. Per the germline V gene, CDR1 is SGHRS and CDR2 is YFSETQ. The CDR3 totals 14 residues. The CDR3 DNA reads TGCGCCAGCAGCGTCGGACAGCGCTCCTACGAGCAGTACTTC. Its protein is CASSVGQRSYEQYF.

This clonotype has a handful of counts. The J gene is TRBJ1-1, the V gene TRBV6-5; no reliable D call. This CDR3 region has 12 residues. CDR1 is MNHEY and CDR2 is SVGAGI in the germline V gene. With 5 bases removed from V and 1 base from J, the gap between germline ends came to 5 bases. The CDR3 region has the DNA TGTGCCAGCAGTAGATCGAACACTGAAGCTTTCTTT. This encodes CASSRSNTEAFF.

This clonotype was seen a few times. V is TRBV29-1 and J is TRBJ2-7; no reliable D call. CDR3 length: 10 residues. The germline V gene has CDR1 SQVTM and CDR2 ANQGSEA. Trimming cost V 7 bases and J 4 bases, with 8 bases left between them. The CDR3 loop is CSALEYEQYF. As DNA, the CDR3 is TGCAGCGCGCTCGAATACGAGCAGTACTTC.

This clonotype was seen only a few times. V is TRBV20-1 and J is TRBJ2-7; the D is unclear. The germline CDR1 and CDR2 sequences are DFQATT and SNEGSKA (reference sequence). V lost 2 bases to trimming and J lost 2 bases, with 7 bases between them. CDR3 length equals 12 residues. This CDR3 reads CSARTATYEQYF. The CDR3 region has the DNA TGCAGTGCTAGAACAGCCACCTACGAGCAGTACTTC.

This clonotype has just a few counts. The junction does not match germline at one end; this may be a read error. The rearrangement links TRBV27 to TRBJ2-7; D ambiguous. The CDR3 loop spans 16 amino acids. The germline V gene has CDR1 MNHEY and CDR2 SMNVEV (reference sequence). CDR3 coding DNA: TGTGCCAGCAGTTTATCGGCTGTAGGCGGCCCCGCCGAGCGGTACTTC. It codes for CASSLSAVGGPAERYF.

This clonotype was counted between two and nine times. The rearrangement uses TRBV10-3 and TRBJ2-5; 10 bases agree with TRBD1. Per germline, CDR1 ENHRY and CDR2 SYGVKD. V trimming: 4 bases; J trimming: 4 bases; junction bases outside the gene matches: 0. There are 13 residues in the CDR3. The CDR3 region is CAISGQGAETQYF. The CDR3 DNA reads as TGTGCCATCAGTGGACAGGGGGCAGAGACCCAGTACTTC.

This clonotype was counted only a few times. The V call is TRBV7-2, the J call TRBJ2-6; TRBD1 matches at 7 bases. There are 15 residues in the CDR3. Germline CDR1 reads SGHTA; CDR2 reads FQGNSA. The ends lost 5 bases at V and 4 bases at J; junction bases unmatched: 5. The CDR3 is CASSHTGAGANVLTF. In DNA form, the CDR3 reads TGTGCCAGCAGCCATACAGGGGCGGGGGCCAACGTCCTGACTTTC. The full variable domain, in which reference TRBV7-2 and TRBJ2-6 provide the parts outside the CDR3, is GAGVSQSPSNKVTEKGKDVELRCDPISGHTALYWYRQSLGQGLEFLIYFQGNSAPDKSGLPSDRFSAERTGGSVSTLTIQRTQQEDSAVYLCASSHTGAGANVLTFGAGSRLTVL.

This clonotype turned up a few times. The chain employs TRBV29-1 and TRBJ2-7, with 10 positions matching TRBD2. The J call is doubtful: the DNA matches TRBJ2-1 better. The length of the CDR3 is 16 residues. Per germline, CDR1 SQVTM and CDR2 ANQGSEA. Written as DNA, the CDR3 is TGCAGCGTTCTGGGACTAGCGTCCACCAACCGGGATGAGCAGTTCTTC. It yields the protein CSVLGLASTNRDEQFF.

The CDR3 DNA follows: TGTGCCAGCAGTGGCCGACAGAGAAATGAGCAGTTCTTC. It encodes CASSGRQRNEQFF. The chain links TRBV25-1 to TRBJ2-1; TRBD1 might be the D (5 bases). Looked up from germline, CDR1 is MGHDK and CDR2 is SYGVNS. CDR3 length: 13 amino acids. The V gene lost 4 bases and the J gene lost 7 bases, with 11 bases spanning the gap. The entire variable domain, with the rest obtained from reference TRBV25-1 and TRBJ2-1, is as follows: EADIYQTPRYLVIGTGKKITLECSQTMGHDKMYWYQQDPGMELHLIHYSYGVNSTEKGDLSSESTVSRIRTEHFPLTLESARPSHTSQYLCASSGRQRNEQFFGPGTRLTVL.

In this sample, this clonotype turned up a few times. This sequence joins TRBV18 and TRBJ2-7; 8 bases fit TRBD1. Germline V gene sequence: CDR1 KGHSH, CDR2 LQKENI. The CDR3 extends over 15 amino acids. V lost 3 bases and J lost 3; bases outside the gene matches: 7. Here the CDR3 DNA reads TGTGCCAGCTCACCCCGACAGGGGAAAGTCTACGAGCAGTACTTC. Encoded protein: CASSPRQGKVYEQYF.

This clonotype was counted between two and nine times. The chain carries TRBV4-2 and TRBJ2-2; possibly TRBD1 or TRBD2 for D (5 bases each). Trimming stripped 1 base from V and 2 bases from J, with 14 bases between. The germline CDR1 and CDR2 sequences are LGHNA and YNFKEQ. CDR3 length: 17 amino acids. CDR3 in DNA: TGTGCCAGCAGCCAAGTATCCGGGACCGTAAACACCGGGGAGCTGTTTTTT. Amino acids: CASSQVSGTVNTGELFF.

The chain is built from TRBV12-5 and TRBJ2-2, with D possibly matching TRBD2 (5 bases). The CDR3 totals 15 residues. Germline loops: CDR1 LGHNT, CDR2 FRNRAP. V was clipped by 5 bases and J by 0 bases, with 10 bases between them. In nucleotides, the CDR3 is TGTGCTAGTGGTCTCCCCGGGGCGAACACCGGGGAGCTGTTTTTT. It translates to CASGLPGANTGELFF. Full variable domain (remainder filled in from reference TRBV12-5 and TRBJ2-2): DARVTQTPRHKVTEMGQEVTMRCQPILGHNTVFWYRQTMMQGLELLAYFRNRAPLDDSGMPKDRFSAEMPDATLATLKIQPSEPRDSAVYFCASGLPGANTGELFFGEGSRLTVL.

The rearrangement links TRBV7-2 to TRBJ1-2, with D unclear. This CDR3 has 15 residues. Per germline, CDR1 SGHTA and CDR2 FQGNSA. The ends were cut back, 0 bases at V and 8 bases at J, with 16 bases in the middle. CDR3 nucleotide sequence: TGTGCCAGCAGCTTAGCCGGACGGCCGTCTCGGGGCTACACCTTC. It is translated as CASSLAGRPSRGYTF.

This clonotype occurred a few times. This rearrangement joins TRBV11-2 to TRBJ2-5; D tentatively reads TRBD1 or TRBD2 (6 bases each). V lost 7 bases and J 3 bases, leaving 18 bases between the germline ends. CDR1 SGHAT and CDR2 FQNNGV come from the germline V gene. The CDR3 is 15 amino acids. The CDR3 bases are TGTGCCAGCACCACTCAACGGGGGCTAAAAGAGACCCAGTACTTC. This codes for CASTTQRGLKETQYF.

In this sample, this clonotype turned up many times. The rearrangement links TRBV25-1 to TRBJ1-1; D remains unclear. CDR3 size: 13 residues. Trimming left V 6 bases short and J 1 base short, with 9 bases between. Germline V gene data show CDR1 as MGHDK and CDR2 as SYGVNS. The CDR3 DNA is TGTGCCAGCAGAGGGTTGGGGAACACTGAAGCTTTCTTT. It is translated as CASRGLGNTEAFF.

This clonotype was seen more than once but under ten times. This chain links TRBV6-1 with TRBJ1-5; D call uncertain. Per the germline V gene, CDR1 is MNHNS and CDR2 is SASEGT. The V and J ends lost 7 bases and 0 bases respectively, with 19 bases between them. The CDR3 consists of 17 residues. CDR3 nucleotide sequence: TGTGCCAGCACGCAGTCCCTACTCCTGGATAGCAATCAGCCCCAGCATTTT. Translation gives CASTQSLLLDSNQPQHF.

DNA for the CDR3: TGCGCCAGCAGCGCACTAGCGGGAGGGCCGATGTACAATGAGCAGTTCTTC. It translates to CASSALAGGPMYNEQFF. The chain employs TRBV5-1 and TRBJ2-1, with 13 bases identical to TRBD2. This CDR3 contains 17 residues. After removal of 4 bases from V and 4 bases from J, the junction contained 8 bases not matched to a gene. CDR1 SGHRS and CDR2 YFSETQ come from the germline V gene.

The chain has TRBV12-3 or TRBV12-4 and TRBJ2-7; D not resolved. The CDR3 loop spans 13 amino acids. Trimming took off 7 bases at V and 3 bases at J, with 13 bases between the two ends. CDR3 region: CASMVGLNYEQYF. DNA of the CDR3: TGTGCCAGCATGGTGGGATTGAACTACGAGCAGTACTTC.

This clonotype occurred a few times. The gene calls are TRBV12-5 and TRBJ2-5; TRBD2 is a possible D gene (6 bases). The V gene lost 4 bases and the J gene lost 6 bases, with 15 bases spanning the gap. This CDR3 has 14 amino acids. Looked up from germline, CDR1 is LGHNT and CDR2 is FRNRAP. As DNA, the CDR3 is TGTGCTAGTGGTTCATCGACGGGGGTCAAGACCCAGTACTTC. This sequence encodes CASGSSTGVKTQYF.

The DNA for the CDR3 is TGTGCCAGCAGTTACACCGATTACCCAAACACCATATATTTT. Its protein product is CASSYTDYPNTIYF. This chain links TRBV6-6 with TRBJ1-3; no clear D gene. Trimming shortened V by 2 bases and J by 6 bases, and 11 bases separated the two germline ends. Looked up from germline, CDR1 is MNHNY and CDR2 is SVGAGI (reference sequence). This CDR3 has 14 amino acids.

The V gene is TRBV7-8, the J gene TRBJ2-3; TRBD2 is a possible D gene (6 bases). In germline, CDR1 is SGHVS, CDR2 FQNEAQ. This CDR3 region has 18 residues. The V end was cut by 1 base, the J end by 2 bases, with 19 bases between. CDR3 coding DNA: TGTGCCAGCAGCTTAGGTCCTAGCGAGGGATGGGCCACAGATACGCAGTATTTT. Protein sequence: CASSLGPSEGWATDTQYF.

The chain couples TRBV27 to TRBJ1-5; 7 bases align to TRBD1. This CDR3 region has 15 residues. With 8 bases clipped from V and 4 bases from J, the junction kept 11 bases outside the gene matches. Germline values: CDR1 MNHEY, CDR2 SMNVEV (reference sequence). CDR3 in amino acids: CASGIGQAANQPQHF. CDR3 sequence (DNA): TGTGCCAGCGGAATTGGACAGGCCGCAAATCAGCCCCAGCATTTT.

V and J are TRBV11-1 and TRBJ2-5; 8 nucleotides agree with TRBD2. The CDR3 spans 17 residues. V dropped 4 bases and J dropped 2; count of bases not matched to a gene: 12. Germline assignment: CDR1 SGHAT and CDR2 FQDESV (reference sequence). CDR3 residues: CASSYKRGTIQQETQYF. For the CDR3, the DNA is TGTGCCAGCAGCTACAAGCGGGGGACAATCCAACAAGAGACCCAGTACTTC.

This clonotype was found a few times. This rearrangement joins TRBV29-1 to TRBJ2-5; 8 bases line up with TRBD1. Gene TRBJ2-1 matches the end of the DNA better, so the J call may be wrong. Germline V lookup: CDR1 SQVTM, CDR2 ANQGSEA. The CDR3 runs 14 residues. CDR3 loop: CSVRRDRNRDEQFF. The CDR3 bases are TGCAGCGTCCGAAGGGACAGGAATAGGGATGAGCAGTTCTTC.